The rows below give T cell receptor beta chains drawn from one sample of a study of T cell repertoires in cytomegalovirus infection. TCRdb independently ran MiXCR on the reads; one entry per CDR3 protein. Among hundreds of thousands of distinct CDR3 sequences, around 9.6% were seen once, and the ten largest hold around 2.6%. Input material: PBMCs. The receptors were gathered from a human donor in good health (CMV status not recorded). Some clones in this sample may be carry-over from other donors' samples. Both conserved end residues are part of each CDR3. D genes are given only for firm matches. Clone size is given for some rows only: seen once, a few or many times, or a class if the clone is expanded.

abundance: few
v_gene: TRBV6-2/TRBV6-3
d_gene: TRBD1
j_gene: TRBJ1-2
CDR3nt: TGTGCCAGCAGTTACGGGGCCGGGACAGGGGATGGCTACACCTTC
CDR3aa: CASSYGAGTGDGYTF

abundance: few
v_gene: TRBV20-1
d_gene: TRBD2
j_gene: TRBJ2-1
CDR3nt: TGCAGTGCTAGAGCCCATGAGACTAGCGGGGGGGCTGAGCAGTTCTTC
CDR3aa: CSARAHETSGGAEQFF

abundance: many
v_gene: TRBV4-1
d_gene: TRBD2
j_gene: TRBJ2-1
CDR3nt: TGCGCCAGCAGCCAAGATCTACTAGCGGGGGATTATGAGCAGTTCTTC
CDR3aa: CASSQDLLAGDYEQFF

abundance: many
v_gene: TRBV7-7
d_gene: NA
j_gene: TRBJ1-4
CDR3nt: TGTGCTAGCAGCGCCGGACCAGGGACTGAAAAACTGTTTTTT
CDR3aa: CASSAGPGTEKLFF

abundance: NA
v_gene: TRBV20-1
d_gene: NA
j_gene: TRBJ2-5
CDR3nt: TGCAGTGCCCCAGGGGGGGGGCAACGCGAGACCCAGTACTTC
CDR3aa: CSAPGGGQRETQYF

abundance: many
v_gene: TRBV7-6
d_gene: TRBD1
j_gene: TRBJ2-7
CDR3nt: TGTGCCAGCAGCTACCGGGACAGGGGGCCTTTGGACGAGCAGTACTTC
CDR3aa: CASSYRDRGPLDEQYF

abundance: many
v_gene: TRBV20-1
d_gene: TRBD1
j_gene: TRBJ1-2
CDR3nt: TGCAGTGCTAGGGTTTCAGGGGACAGCTTCTATGGCTACACCTTC
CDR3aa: CSARVSGDSFYGYTF

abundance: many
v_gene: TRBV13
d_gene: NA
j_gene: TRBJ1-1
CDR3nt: TGTGCCAGCAGCCCACCTTCCTCCATGAACACTGAAGCTTTCTTT
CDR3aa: CASSPPSSMNTEAFF

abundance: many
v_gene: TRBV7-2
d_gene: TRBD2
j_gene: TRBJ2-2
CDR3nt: TGTGCCAGCAGCTTAGCGCGGGGGGCTTTTGGCGGGGAGCTGTTTTTT
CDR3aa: CASSLARGAFGGELFF

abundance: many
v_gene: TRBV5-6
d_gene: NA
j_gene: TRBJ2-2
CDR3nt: TGTGCCAGCAGCTACCTGACCTCGAACACCGGGGAGCTGTTTTTT
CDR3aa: CASSYLTSNTGELFF

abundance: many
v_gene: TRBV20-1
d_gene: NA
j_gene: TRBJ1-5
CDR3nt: TGCAGTGCTAGCGTGGGAGGTAGGAATCAGCCCCAGCATTTT
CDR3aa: CSASVGGRNQPQHF

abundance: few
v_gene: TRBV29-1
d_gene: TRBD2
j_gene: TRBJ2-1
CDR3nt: TGCAGCGTTGAATTCACTAGCGCTTACAATGAGCAGTTCTTC
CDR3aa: CSVEFTSAYNEQFF

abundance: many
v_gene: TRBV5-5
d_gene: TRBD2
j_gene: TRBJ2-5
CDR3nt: TGTGCCAGCAGCTTGAATAGCGGGGGGGCCGAGACCCAGTACTTC
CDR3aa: CASSLNSGGAETQYF